This TCR beta chain was identified during a study of CD8+ T cells in alopecia areata. Whole-study context: In an open-label trial, patients got 5 to 10 mg tofacitinib twice daily. Study-level points and caveats: Relative to normal scalp, lesional scalp, especially alopecia totalis/universalis, showed higher clonality.

On this clone: The target antigen is unknown.

The treatment: oral pan-JAK inhibitor, 5-10 mg twice daily. Using a FACSAria, the CD4+ and CD8+ T cells were sorted from the PBMCs. cDNA serving as the sequencing template came from extracted, reverse transcribed RNA. Clones were sequenced by immunoSEQ multiplex PCR, and TCRdb holds only the in-frame ones, with some missing. The repertoire holds about 140,000 clones, 82% seen once, with 25% in the top ten. The germline V gene encodes CDR1 SGHDN and CDR2 FVKESK. The V end was cut by 0 bases, the J end by 4 bases, with 15 bases between. The CDR3 covers 16 residues. V gene TRBV14 combines with J gene TRBJ1-1; a possible D gene is TRBD1 (5 bases). The source was CD8+ T cells sorted from blood, collected at week 4, from a patient treated with tofacitinib. The origin of this receptor is a human donor with alopecia areata. CDR3 in amino acids: CASSQDRVGGFTEAFF. The DNA of the CDR3 is TGTGCCAGCAGCCAAGATCGAGTCGGGGGGTTCACTGAAGCTTTCTTT.